This is a list of T cell receptor beta chains from one sample in a study of PD-L1 blockade in urothelial cancer. Sequencing used immunoSEQ multiplex PCR; TCRdb keeps in-frame clones, though not all of them. The sample has more than 65,000 clones; about 90% are singletons. The source was PBMCs, collected around atezolizumab (anti-PD-L1) treatment. The receptor source for this set is a woman in her 70s with urothelial cancer. Each CDR3 is given with its conserved first and last residue. The order of the fields is V gene, clone size, J gene, D gene, CDR3 protein, CDR3 DNA. The D gene is left open where the match is weak. Expanded clones are given a class, and other clones once, few, many or no size at all.

TRBV15	.	TRBJ1-5	TRBD1	CATWGQATNQPQHF	TGTGCCACCTGGGGACAGGCCACCAATCAGCCCCAGCATTTT
TRBV2	.	TRBJ1-1	.	CASSVAGGNTEAFF	TGTGCCAGCAGTGTTGCGGGGGGGAACACTGAAGCTTTCTTT
TRBV7-2	.	TRBJ1-2	.	CASSLGRINYGYTF	TGTGCCAGCAGCTTAGGCAGGATTAACTATGGCTACACCTTC
TRBV28	.	TRBJ2-1	TRBD2	CASSLPSSGANEQFF	TGTGCCAGCAGTTTACCGTCTAGCGGGGCAAATGAGCAGTTCTTC
TRBV1	.	TRBJ2-2	.	CTSSRGQGAQSNTGELFF	TGCACCAGCAGCCGCGGACAGGGGGCGCAGTCGAACACCGGGGAGCTGTTTTTT
TRBV28	.	TRBJ2-2	.	CASSLYGSNTGELFF	TGTGCCAGCAGTTTATACGGGTCGAACACCGGGGAGCTGTTTTTT
TRBV5-1	once	TRBJ2-7	.	CASGRGNEQYF	TGCGCCAGCGGGCGCGGGAACGAGCAGTACTTC
TRBV15	.	TRBJ2-7	.	CATSVIQGWSYEQYF	TGTGCCACCAGCGTAATACAGGGATGGTCCTACGAGCAGTACTTC
TRBV29-1	.	TRBJ2-7	TRBD1	CSVDGQGDEQYF	TGCAGCGTTGATGGACAGGGGGACGAGCAGTACTTC
TRBV6-6	.	TRBJ1-6	.	CASSYGRAYNSPLHF	TGTGCCAGCAGTTACGGCAGGGCTTATAATTCACCCCTCCACTTT
TRBV29-1	.	TRBJ1-1	.	CSADGPGMNTEAFF	TGCAGCGCCGACGGGCCCGGGATGAACACTGAAGCTTTCTTT
TRBV4-2	.	TRBJ2-1	TRBD2	CASSQERVLAGGDEQFF	TGTGCCAGCAGCCAAGAGAGAGTACTAGCGGGAGGAGATGAGCAGTTCTTC
TRBV30	.	TRBJ1-1	.	CAWSVRGSNTEAFF	TGTGCCTGGAGTGTAAGGGGATCGAACACTGAAGCTTTCTTT
TRBV5-1	few	TRBJ1-2	.	CASSLAPGDSYGYTF	TGCGCCAGCAGCTTGGCCCCAGGGGATAGCTATGGCTACACCTTC
TRBV28	.	TRBJ1-1	.	CASSLLGQGGTEAFF	TGTGCCAGCAGTTTACTCGGGCAGGGAGGGACTGAAGCTTTCTTT
TRBV4-3	.	TRBJ1-2	.	CASSQAAQGNYGYTF	TGCGCCAGCAGCCAAGCCGCTCAGGGGAACTATGGCTACACCTTC
TRBV10-3	.	TRBJ2-5	TRBD2	CAISDPLDVRENRPQETQYF	TGTGCCATCAGTGACCCATTGGATGTGCGGGAGAATCGGCCCCAAGAGACCCAGTACTTC
TRBV7-3	.	TRBJ2-2	.	CASSPMSRGTTGELFF	TGTGCCAGCAGCCCCATGAGCAGGGGGACTACCGGGGAGCTGTTTTTT
TRBV19	.	TRBJ2-7	TRBD2	CASSTIGGADEQYF	TGTGCCAGTAGTACTATCGGGGGGGCGGACGAGCAGTACTTC
TRBV7-9	.	TRBJ2-7	TRBD1	CASSSLHRDSPTYEQYF	TGTGCCAGCAGCTCCCTGCACCGGGACAGTCCTACCTACGAGCAGTACTTC
TRBV7-3	.	TRBJ2-1	TRBD1	CASSIRRGQAQFF	TGTGCCAGCAGCATCCGCCGGGGACAGGCTCAGTTCTTC
TRBV5-4	.	TRBJ1-2	TRBD1	CASSWDRKGYTF	TGTGCCAGCAGCTGGGACAGGAAAGGCTACACCTTC
TRBV7-3	.	TRBJ2-5	.	CASSRLEQETQYF	TGTGCCAGCAGCCGACTCGAACAAGAGACCCAGTACTTC
TRBV7-3	.	TRBJ2-7	TRBD2	CASSLSGLAGDEQYF	TGTGCCAGCAGCTTATCCGGACTAGCGGGAGACGAGCAGTACTTC
TRBV5-1	.	TRBJ2-3	.	CASRGDTDTQYF	TGCGCCAGCAGGGGAGACACAGATACGCAGTATTTT
TRBV7-8	.	TRBJ1-2	.	CASSFSLAPNFDYTF	TGTGCCAGCAGCTTTAGCCTAGCGCCGAATTTCGACTACACCTTC
TRBV6-5	.	TRBJ1-2	.	CASSYTGSGGYTF	TGTGCCAGCAGTTACACAGGGAGTGGTGGCTACACCTTC
TRBV30	.	TRBJ2-3	.	CAWSVIAETDTQYF	TGTGCCTGGAGTGTAATAGCGGAGACAGATACGCAGTATTTT
TRBV9	.	TRBJ2-5	TRBD2	CASSPRAGSQETQYF	TGTGCCAGCAGCCCGAGAGCGGGATCCCAAGAGACCCAGTACTTC
TRBV5-1	once	TRBJ1-4	.	CASSLVGDYEKLFF	TGCGCCAGCAGCTTGGTAGGGGATTATGAAAAACTGTTTTTT
TRBV19	once	TRBJ1-2	TRBD1	CASMAGGDGYTF	TGTGCCAGTATGGCAGGGGGTGATGGCTACACCTTC
TRBV30	.	TRBJ2-7	TRBD1	CAWSVPGQGTSYEQYF	TGTGCCTGGAGTGTACCCGGACAGGGGACATCCTACGAGCAGTACTTC
TRBV9	.	TRBJ2-1	.	CASSVSRVGGSYNEQFF	TGTGCCAGCAGCGTATCGAGAGTCGGGGGCTCCTACAATGAGCAGTTCTTC
TRBV5-1	.	TRBJ2-5	TRBD1	CASSSQGQGQETQYF	TGCGCCAGCAGCTCCCAGGGACAGGGCCAAGAGACCCAGTACTTC
TRBV5-5	few	TRBJ2-7	.	CASSFVVATGEQYF	TGTGCCAGCAGCTTCGTTGTGGCGACGGGCGAGCAGTACTTC
TRBV4-2	.	TRBJ2-7	.	CASSQGVGGEQYF	TGTGCCAGCAGCCAGGGGGTGGGGGGCGAGCAGTACTTC
TRBV7-6	.	TRBJ2-3	.	CASSLAVTDTQYF	TGTGCCAGCAGCTTAGCCGTCACAGATACGCAGTATTTT
TRBV5-4	.	TRBJ2-1	.	CASSLLSFGGINRNEQFF	TGTGCCAGCAGCTTGTTATCCTTCGGCGGGATCAATCGGAATGAGCAGTTCTTC
TRBV5-1	.	TRBJ2-3	.	CASSLEQQTSTDTQYF	TGCGCCAGCAGCTTGGAACAGCAAACTAGCACAGATACGCAGTATTTT
TRBV7-3	.	TRBJ2-2	TRBD1	CASSRGQGYTGELFF	TGTGCCAGCAGCCGAGGACAGGGTTACACCGGGGAGCTGTTTTTT
TRBV28	.	TRBJ1-5	.	CASERTRLLHF	TGTGCCAGCGAGCGGACGAGGCTTCTGCATTTT
TRBV10-3	.	TRBJ2-2	TRBD2	CAITPGLAGGGGELFF	TGTGCCATCACTCCGGGACTAGCGGGAGGCGGCGGGGAGCTGTTTTTT
TRBV4-1	.	TRBJ2-2	.	CASSQRGPGELFF	TGCGCCAGCAGCCAACGAGGGCCCGGGGAGCTGTTTTTT
TRBV30	.	TRBJ2-1	TRBD2	CAWGTGGIYNEQFF	TGTGCCTGGGGTACGGGGGGGATTTACAATGAGCAGTTCTTC
TRBV30	.	TRBJ1-3	.	CAWSVPRAHSGNTIYF	TGTGCCTGGAGTGTACCGCGGGCCCACTCTGGAAACACCATATATTTT
TRBV2	once	TRBJ2-2	TRBD1	CASKRTGANTGELFF	TGTGCCAGCAAGCGGACAGGAGCGAACACCGGGGAGCTGTTTTTT
TRBV4-1	.	TRBJ2-1	TRBD2	CASSQVAGGYNEQFF	TGCGCCAGCAGCCAAGTAGCGGGGGGTTACAATGAGCAGTTCTTC
TRBV19	.	TRBJ1-5	TRBD1	CASNLRQGATSNQPQHF	TGTGCCAGTAACCTTCGACAGGGAGCAACTAGCAATCAGCCCCAGCATTTT